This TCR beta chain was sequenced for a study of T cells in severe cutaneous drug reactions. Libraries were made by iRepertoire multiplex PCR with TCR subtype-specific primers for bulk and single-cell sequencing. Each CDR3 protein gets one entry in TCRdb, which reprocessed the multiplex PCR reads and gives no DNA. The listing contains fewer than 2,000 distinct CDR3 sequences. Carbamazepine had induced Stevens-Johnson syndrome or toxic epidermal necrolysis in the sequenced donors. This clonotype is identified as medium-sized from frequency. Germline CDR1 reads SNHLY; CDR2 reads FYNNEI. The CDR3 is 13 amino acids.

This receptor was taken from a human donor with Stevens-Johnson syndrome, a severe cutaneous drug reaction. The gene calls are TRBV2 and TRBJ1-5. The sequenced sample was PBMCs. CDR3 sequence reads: CASALGPNQPQHF.